Below, 27 T cell receptor beta chains from the same sample are listed, as sequenced in a study of technical replicates of blood from a few donors. The data were produced by immunoSEQ multiplex PCR, yet TCRdb's version contains in-frame clones alone and is incomplete. The sample has around 83,000 clones, roughly 92% seen once. Sequencing input: T cells isolated from PBMCs. The receptors stem from a human donor in good health.

The rearrangement joins TRBV7-3 to TRBJ1-5; D is unclear. The CDR3 is made up of 13 amino acids. V lost 8 bases and J 3 bases, leaving 11 bases between the germline ends. CDR1 and CDR2 from the germline V gene are SGHTA and FQGTGA. DNA for the CDR3: TGTGCCAGCGCACCTATTAACAATCAGCCCCAGCATTTT. This encodes CASAPINNQPQHF. Drawing the rest from reference TRBV7-3 and TRBJ1-5, the complete variable domain is GAGVSQTPSNKVTEKGKYVELRCDPISGHTALYWYRQSLGQGPEFLIYFQGTGAADDSGLPNDRFFAVRPEGSVSTLKIQRTERGDSAVYLCASAPINNQPQHFGDGTRLSIL.

The CDR3 bases are TGTGCCAGCAGCTTGGGCGGCTACGAGCAGTACTTC. Residues: CASSLGGYEQYF. This chain joins TRBV5-6 and TRBJ2-7; D remains ambiguous. The CDR3 length is 12 residues. V lost 0 bases and J lost 3, with 4 bases in between. Germline lookup yields CDR1 SGHDT and CDR2 YYEEEE.

This chain uses TRBV19 with TRBJ2-7, with 8 bases matching TRBD1. Germline CDR1 LNHDA, CDR2 SQIVND (reference sequence). V gave up 4 bases and J gave up 3 bases; unmatched junction bases: 8. This CDR3 is built from 15 residues. The CDR3 bases are TGTGCCAGTAGTACCCTAGACAGGGGTGACTACGAGCAGTACTTC. Encoded protein: CASSTLDRGDYEQYF.

The genes are TRBV5-1 and TRBJ1-1, with D uncertain. Trimming removed 5 bases from V and 0 bases from J, with 11 bases in between. The CDR3 totals 14 residues. From germline, CDR1 is SGHRS and CDR2 YFSETQ. Written as DNA, the CDR3 is TGCGCCAGCAGTATTCAAGCCATGAACACTGAAGCTTTCTTT. Encoded protein: CASSIQAMNTEAFF. Variable domain in full (rest from reference TRBV5-1 and TRBJ1-1): KAGVTQTPRYLIKTRGQQVTLSCSPISGHRSVSWYQQTPGQGLQFLFEYFSETQRNKGNFPGRFSGRQFSNSRSEMNVSTLELGDSALYLCASSIQAMNTEAFFGQGTRLTVV.

The gene calls are TRBV29-1 and TRBJ2-2; TRBD1 might be the D (6 bases). The ends were cut back, 5 bases at V and 6 bases at J, with 16 bases in the middle. Germline V CDR1 and CDR2: SQVTM, ANQGSEA. The CDR3 runs 14 residues. CDR3 DNA sequence: TGCAGCGTTCATTTAACAGGGCTCTCCGGGGAGCTGTTTTTT. This gives the protein CSVHLTGLSGELFF.

V and J are TRBV27 and TRBJ2-1; D possibly corresponds to TRBD1 (7 bases). The CDR3 has 14 amino acids. The V and J ends lost 6 bases and 2 bases respectively, with 11 bases between them. The germline V gene has CDR1 MNHEY and CDR2 SMNVEV (reference sequence). CDR3 DNA sequence: TGTGCCAGCAGCCCAGGGGGGCCCTACAATGAGCAGTTCTTC. Encoded protein: CASSPGGPYNEQFF.

A remark on this clone: The same CDR3 also results from other DNA sequences found in this sample. The rearrangement uses TRBV7-3 and TRBJ2-5, with 7 bases fitting TRBD1. V lost 5 bases to trimming and J lost 1 base; unmatched junction nucleotides: 4. Germline V gene data show CDR1 as SGHTA and CDR2 as FQGTGA. This CDR3 has 14 amino acids. DNA of the CDR3: TGTGCCAGCAGCCTAGGGGGCAGCCAAGAGACCCAGTACTTC. It encodes CASSLGGSQETQYF.

The CDR3 sequence is CASSEGAHQPQHF. The CDR3 DNA follows: TGTGCCAGCAGTGAGGGGGCGCATCAGCCCCAGCATTTT. This rearrangement joins TRBV6-4 to TRBJ1-5; perhaps TRBD1 as D (6 bases). Looked up from germline, CDR1 is MRHNA and CDR2 is SNTAGT. The CDR3 loop spans 13 amino acids. V shed 3 bases and J shed 5 bases, with 8 bases lying between them.

The rearrangement joins TRBV6-5 to TRBJ2-1; no clear D. Per germline, CDR1 MNHEY and CDR2 SVGAGI. Deletions cut 6 bases from V and 0 bases from J, with 9 bases between. The CDR3 totals 14 residues. The CDR3 spells CASSEVASYNEQFF. CDR3 DNA sequence: TGTGCCAGCAGCGAGGTCGCCTCCTACAATGAGCAGTTCTTC.

The CDR3 reads CASSVQGVTEAFF. The CDR3 nucleotides are TGTGCCAGCAGTGTACAGGGAGTCACTGAAGCTTTCTTT. The chain joins TRBV6-5 to TRBJ1-1; D possibly corresponds to TRBD1 (6 bases). Germline values: CDR1 MNHEY, CDR2 SVGAGI. The CDR3 is made up of 13 amino acids. Trimming removed 5 bases from V and 4 bases from J, with 11 bases in between.

This clone was observed a single time. The chain links TRBV4-1 to TRBJ1-1; the D is unclear. There are 13 residues in the CDR3. Germline V gene data show CDR1 as MGHRA and CDR2 as YSYEKL. V lost 0 bases and J 10 bases, leaving 12 bases between the germline ends. The CDR3, as DNA: TGCGCCAGCAGCCAAGATTGGGAGGACGTAGCTTTCTTT. Translated, it gives CASSQDWEDVAFF.

The rearrangement links TRBV11-2 to TRBJ1-3; D is perhaps TRBD1 (6 bases). CDR3 length: 14 residues. Germline assignment: CDR1 SGHAT and CDR2 FQNNGV. Trimming cost V 2 bases and J 2 bases, with 7 bases left between them. CDR3 sequence: CASSLSGAGNTIYF. CDR3 DNA: TGTGCCAGCAGCTTATCAGGGGCTGGAAACACCATATATTTT.

The rearrangement uses TRBV30 and TRBJ1-2; 8 nucleotides align to TRBD1. Looked up from germline, CDR1 is GTSNPN and CDR2 is SVGIG (reference sequence). There are 15 residues in the CDR3. J lost 4 bases, V lost 5 bases, and 12 bases had no gene match. The CDR3 region has the DNA TGTGCCTGGGGGCCTCAGGGGGCGCAGACCTATGGCTACACCTTC. Translated: CAWGPQGAQTYGYTF.

The chain joins TRBV2 to TRBJ1-2; weak D call: TRBD1 (6 bases). The CDR3 is 15 amino acids. Germline V gene lookup returns CDR1 SNHLY and CDR2 FYNNEI. V lost 6 bases, J lost 2 bases, and 16 bases lay in between. Written as DNA, the CDR3 is TGTGCCAGCAGCTTGGGGGGGGCGCGAAACTATGGCTACACCTTC. Translating gives CASSLGGARNYGYTF.

This rearrangement joins TRBV19 to TRBJ2-5; 11 positions agree with TRBD1. V shed 3 bases, J shed 4 bases, and the junction held 1 base outside the gene matches. Per germline, CDR1 LNHDA and CDR2 SQIVND (reference sequence). The CDR3 length is 14 residues. Here the CDR3 DNA reads TGTGCCAGTAGTATCGGGACAGGGGGAGAGACCCAGTACTTC. Translating it yields CASSIGTGGETQYF.

V usage is TRBV7-8 and J usage is TRBJ2-7, with 7 positions matching TRBD1. This CDR3 region has 14 residues. V was pared by 5 bases and J by 2 bases, with 6 bases of the junction left unmatched. The germline V gene has CDR1 SGHVS and CDR2 FQNEAQ. The CDR3 sequence: CASSPSGTAYEQYF. As DNA, the CDR3 is TGTGCCAGCAGCCCCTCAGGGACAGCCTACGAGCAGTACTTC.

This clone was seen once. The chain has TRBV10-3 and TRBJ2-7; 16 bases match TRBD2. The CDR3 covers 20 residues. The germline gives CDR1 ENHRY, CDR2 SYGVKD. J was trimmed by 0 bases and V by 0 bases; bases with no gene match: 8. The chain's CDR3 is CAISESLSGLAGGSSYEQYF. The CDR3, as DNA: TGTGCCATCAGTGAGTCGCTTTCGGGACTAGCGGGGGGGAGCTCCTACGAGCAGTACTTC.

This chain joins TRBV19 and TRBJ2-1, with 7 bases lining up with TRBD2. Germline trimming cut 5 bases from V and 4 bases from J; bases unmatched to any gene: 8. This CDR3 spans 15 amino acids. Germline CDR1 is LNHDA and CDR2 is SQIVND (reference sequence). The CDR3 here is CASSPPERGYNEQFF. The DNA of the CDR3 is TGTGCCAGTAGTCCCCCAGAGCGGGGATACAATGAGCAGTTCTTC.

The chain carries TRBV14 and TRBJ2-1, with D perhaps TRBD2 (6 bases). The CDR3 covers 15 residues. Per the germline V gene, CDR1 is SGHDN and CDR2 is FVKESK. V lost 2 bases, J lost 3 bases, and 11 bases lay in between. The CDR3 loop is CASSQSWEVYNEQFF. The CDR3 nucleotides read TGTGCCAGCAGCCAAAGCTGGGAGGTCTACAATGAGCAGTTCTTC.

This chain joins TRBV7-9 and TRBJ2-5; 9 nucleotides line up with TRBD1. After removal of 5 bases from V and 4 bases from J, the junction contained 5 bases not matched to a gene. Germline-derived CDR1 and CDR2 are SEHNR and FQNEAQ (reference sequence). This CDR3 comprises 14 residues. DNA of the CDR3: TGTGCCAGCAGCCCAGGGACAGGGACAGAGACCCAGTACTTC. As protein: CASSPGTGTETQYF.

CDR3 nucleotides: TGCGCCAGCAGCCCCGGCGGCGGGCCCCAGCATTTT. This codes for CASSPGGGPQHF. The rearrangement links TRBV4-1 to TRBJ1-5; D call uncertain. This CDR3 has 12 amino acids. CDR1 is MGHRA, CDR2 YSYEKL, per germline. V was trimmed by 4 bases and J by 9 bases, leaving 10 bases between them.

The rearrangement joins TRBV27 to TRBJ1-5; TRBD1 agrees at 7 bases. Germline V gene lookup returns CDR1 MNHEY and CDR2 SMNVEV (reference sequence). After removal of 4 bases from V and 9 bases from J, the junction contained 12 bases not matched to a gene. The CDR3 contains 15 residues. The CDR3 spells CASSSRTTGLGPQHF. The CDR3 DNA reads as TGTGCCAGCAGTTCCCGCACGACAGGGCTGGGGCCCCAGCATTTT.

This chain connects TRBV12-5 to TRBJ1-6; 8 nucleotides align to TRBD1. The V segment lost 3 bases and the J segment 7 bases; nucleotides outside the gene matches: 5. The CDR3 runs to 15 residues. Germline lookup yields CDR1 LGHNT and CDR2 FRNRAP. The CDR3 DNA sequence: TGTGCTAGTGGTTTTACGACAGGGGACAATTCACCCCTCCACTTT. Translating it yields CASGFTTGDNSPLHF.

The V gene is TRBV28, the J gene TRBJ1-5, with D possibly TRBD1 on 6 matching bases. Germline V lookup: CDR1 MDHEN, CDR2 SYDVKM. This CDR3 is built from 16 residues. The V end lost 7 bases, the J end lost 1 base, and 17 bases lay between the germline ends. The CDR3 protein is CASTSIGQTSNQPQHF. The CDR3 DNA follows: TGTGCCAGCACCTCAATCGGACAGACGAGCAATCAGCCCCAGCATTTT.

The chain couples TRBV6-1 to TRBJ1-2, with 9 bases that match TRBD1. V was pared by 4 bases and J by 8 bases, with 8 bases of the junction left unmatched. The CDR3 is made up of 14 amino acids. From germline, CDR1 is MNHNS and CDR2 SASEGT. CDR3 coding DNA: TGTGCCAGCAGTGCTTTCGGACAGGGGAAGGGCTACACCTTC. As protein: CASSAFGQGKGYTF.

The chain uses TRBV28 and TRBJ2-7; 8 positions match TRBD1. Germline V gene data show CDR1 as MDHEN and CDR2 as SYDVKM. V lost 6 bases and J lost 0; bases outside the gene matches: 4. The length of the CDR3 is 14 residues. CDR3 sequence: CASRTQGASYEQYF. The DNA for the CDR3 is TGTGCCAGCAGGACCCAGGGGGCCTCCTACGAGCAGTACTTC.

The genes are TRBV11-2 and TRBJ2-2; a weak D match, TRBD2 (6 bases). CDR1 and CDR2 from the germline V gene are SGHAT and FQNNGV. The CDR3 length is 16 residues. Trimming shortened V by 3 bases and J by 0 bases, and 11 bases separated the two germline ends. The CDR3: CASSFYTGANTGELFF. CDR3 nucleotides: TGTGCCAGCAGCTTTTATACGGGGGCGAACACCGGGGAGCTGTTTTTT.